This T cell receptor (beta chain) was recovered during a study of blood T cell repertoires in COVID-19. Study-level information: T cells, B-cell-depleted T cells, or PBMCs supplied cDNA or gDNA.

Libraries were prepared by immunoSEQ multiplex PCR; TCRdb keeps only in-frame clonotypes and omits some of them. Of fewer than 250,000 clones listed, less than 90% are singletons. The CDR3 spans 12 residues. The germline gives CDR1 SGHVS, CDR2 FNYEAQ. In the case of this clone: Germline and junction disagree at one end, which may indicate a read error.

The origin of this receptor is a man aged 35-49 years with acute or convalescent COVID-19. Sample: peripheral blood. The chain recombines TRBV7-6 with TRBJ2-3; 7 bases align to TRBD2. The CDR3 DNA follows: TGTGCCAGCAGCTTAGTTCGGGGGGATTTTTTTTTC. This translates into CASSLVRGDFFF.